The 13 T cell receptor beta chains below all came from one sample that was sequenced in a study of T cells in Graves' hyperthyroidism and ophthalmopathy. RNA transcripts yielded amplified TCR beta CDR3 regions. RT-PCR in the first round (using the HTBI primer set) targeted the TCR CDR3. TCRdb redid the calling of the multiplex PCR reads with MiXCR, one entry per CDR3 protein. The repertoire includes about 720,000 distinct CDR3 sequences, over 15% of them detected once, and about a sixth sits in the top ten. Sequencing input: blood. These receptors all come from a woman aged 45-59 years with Graves' hyperthyroidism that later progressed to Graves' ophthalmopathy.

The chain is built from TRBV7-6 and TRBJ1-4; TRBD1 aligns across 10 bases. The CDR3 is 15 amino acids. From germline, CDR1 is SGHVS and CDR2 FNYEAQ. Losses at the gene ends were 5 bases for V and 7 bases for J; bases not matched to a gene: 7. CDR3 amino acids: CASSRDRGPGEKLFF. The DNA for the CDR3 is TGTGCCAGCAGCCGTGACAGGGGGCCGGGTGAAAAACTGTTTTTT.

V and J are TRBV29-1 and TRBJ2-5; no clear D. The CDR3 consists of 12 residues. CDR1 and CDR2 from the germline V gene are SQVTM and ANQGSEA. V was trimmed by 5 bases and J by 5 bases, leaving 12 bases between them. The CDR3 bases are TGCAGCGTTCTTGACGCAGGCGAGACCCAGTACTTC. This gives the protein CSVLDAGETQYF.

The chain recombines TRBV27 with TRBJ1-1, with D possibly TRBD1 on 6 matching bases. The germline CDR1 and CDR2 sequences are MNHEY and SMNVEV (reference sequence). The ends were cut back, 6 bases at V and 6 bases at J, with 14 bases in the middle. This CDR3 region has 13 residues. The CDR3 coding sequence is TGTGCCAGCAGCTTACAGGGTAGTGCTGAAGCTTTCTTT. Amino acids: CASSLQGSAEAFF.

The chain has TRBV19 and TRBJ1-2; 8 bases map to TRBD1. This CDR3 comprises 14 residues. The J segment lost 7 bases and the V segment lost 10 bases, leaving 14 bases of the junction unmatched. Germline V gene lookup returns CDR1 LNHDA and CDR2 SQIVND (reference sequence). The CDR3 loop is CATIGSGTGFGYTF. The CDR3, as DNA: TGTGCCACTATCGGCTCCGGGACAGGCTTTGGCTACACCTTC.

This clonotype appeared many times. For the CDR3, the DNA is TGCAGTGCTGGCGGGGGACTAGCGGGGGGTCTCACCGGGGAGCTGTTTTTT. Amino acids: CSAGGGLAGGLTGELFF. This chain links TRBV20-1 with TRBJ2-2, with 15 bases lining up with TRBD2. CDR3 length: 17 residues. Germline values: CDR1 DFQATT, CDR2 SNEGSKA (reference sequence). The trim removed 5 bases at V and 4 bases at J, leaving 8 bases unmatched.

J is TRBJ1-1 and V is TRBV29-1; a weak D match, TRBD1 (6 bases). Trimming cost V 4 bases and J 7 bases, with 16 bases left between them. This CDR3 contains 13 residues. Germline V gene sequence: CDR1 SQVTM, CDR2 ANQGSEA. The CDR3, as DNA: TGCAGCGTTGGGAGACAGGCGGTGGGTGAAGCTTTCTTT. This gives the protein CSVGRQAVGEAFF.

In this sample, this clonotype turned up once. V usage is TRBV10-3 and J usage is TRBJ1-3, with D unresolved. CDR3 length equals 12 residues. The germline V gene encodes CDR1 ENHRY and CDR2 SYGVKD. V dropped 5 bases and J dropped 3 bases, with 5 bases sitting between them. CDR3 loop: CAISTGGNTIYF. CDR3 DNA sequence: TGTGCCATCAGTACGGGTGGAAACACCATATATTTT.

V and J are TRBV10-3 and TRBJ1-3; tentatively, D is TRBD1 (6 bases). V shed 8 bases and J shed 2 bases, with 16 bases lying between them. The CDR3 is made up of 15 amino acids. Germline-derived CDR1 and CDR2 are ENHRY and SYGVKD. The CDR3 nucleotides read TGTGCCATCGAACGTTCAGGGGAGGCTGGAAACACCATATATTTT. It yields the protein CAIERSGEAGNTIYF.

This clonotype has at least ten counts. The CDR3 region is CASSESISTGATETQYF. The CDR3 DNA follows: TGCGCCAGCAGTGAATCAATCTCGACAGGGGCTACGGAGACCCAGTACTTC. The chain is built from TRBV10-2 and TRBJ2-5; 8 bases fit TRBD1. CDR3 length: 17 amino acids. Per the germline V gene, CDR1 is WSHSY and CDR2 is SAAADI. Germline trimming cut 3 bases from V and 5 bases from J; bases unmatched to any gene: 14.

In regard to this clonotype: A junction end diverges from the germline sequence, so it may reflect a read error. The chain has TRBV14 and TRBJ1-1, with no clear D. The germline V gene encodes CDR1 SGHDN and CDR2 FVKESK. This CDR3 region has 15 residues. The CDR3 sequence is CAGSQESGQNTEAFF. The CDR3, as DNA: TGTGCCGGCAGCCAAGAGTCTGGCCAGAACACTGAAGCTTTCTTT.

This clonotype has a handful of counts. CDR3 nucleotide sequence: TGTGCCATTGGACAGGGGGTCATGAACACTGAAGCTTTCTTT. It encodes CAIGQGVMNTEAFF. This rearrangement joins TRBV6-1 to TRBJ1-1; 10 nucleotides match TRBD1. Germline assignment: CDR1 MNHNS and CDR2 SASEGT. The CDR3 runs to 14 residues. With V trimmed by 10 bases and J by 0 bases, 5 bases remained unmatched.

The V gene is TRBV4-1, the J gene TRBJ2-2; TRBD1 might be the D (5 bases). This CDR3 region has 16 residues. From germline, CDR1 is MGHRA and CDR2 YSYEKL. Trimming left V 0 bases short and J 6 bases short, with 14 bases between. As DNA, the CDR3 is TGCGCCAGCAGCCAAGATGTCCAGGGTGTGGCCGGGGAGCTGTTTTTT. Translated: CASSQDVQGVAGELFF.

This clonotype was recorded at least ten times. The chain joins TRBV7-2 to TRBJ2-1, with TRBD1 matching 10 bases. The germline V gene has CDR1 SGHTA and CDR2 FQGNSA. The J segment lost 8 bases and the V segment lost 6 bases, leaving 10 bases of the junction unmatched. This CDR3 has 15 residues. CDR3 sequence: CASSYSGTGVHEQFF. For the CDR3, the DNA is TGTGCCAGCAGTTATTCCGGGACAGGGGTCCATGAGCAGTTCTTC.